The rows below give T cell receptor beta chains drawn from one sample of a study of cytomegalovirus exposure and HLA in healthy donors. This table comes from immunoSEQ multiplex PCR, and its TCRdb copy is limited to in-frame clones, with some not included. The table records roughly 150,000 clones, around nine tenths of them present only once. The sequencing input was PBMCs. The receptors shown here come from a man aged 18 to 35 in good health and CMV-seronegative. Each CDR3 is given with its conserved first and last residue. The order of the fields is D gene, V gene, clone size, J gene, CDR3 protein, CDR3 DNA. A D gene is named only where the DNA matches it firmly. Size is omitted from some rows. Given values are once, few, many or a class for expanded clones.

d_gene: TRBD1; v_gene: TRBV7-9; abundance: NA; j_gene: TRBJ1-3; CDR3aa: CASSSVPGGSGNTIYF; CDR3nt: TGTGCCAGCAGCTCAGTCCCAGGGGGCTCCGGAAACACCATATATTTT
d_gene: NA; v_gene: TRBV30; abundance: NA; j_gene: TRBJ2-1; CDR3aa: CAWSVGGGADNEQFF; CDR3nt: TGTGCCTGGAGTGTAGGAGGCGGGGCGGACAATGAGCAGTTCTTC
d_gene: NA; v_gene: TRBV18; abundance: NA; j_gene: TRBJ2-3; CDR3aa: CASSLREFPDTQYF; CDR3nt: TGTGCCAGCTCACTCCGGGAGTTCCCAGATACGCAGTATTTT
d_gene: TRBD1; v_gene: TRBV6-5; abundance: NA; j_gene: TRBJ2-1; CDR3aa: CASSYSSRQGANEQFF; CDR3nt: TGTGCCAGCAGTTACTCCAGTAGGCAGGGGGCAAATGAGCAGTTCTTC
d_gene: NA; v_gene: TRBV28; abundance: NA; j_gene: TRBJ1-4; CDR3aa: CASSPRGQRDEKLFF; CDR3nt: TGTGCCAGCAGTCCTCGAGGACAGCGTGATGAAAAACTGTTTTTT
d_gene: TRBD1; v_gene: TRBV5-1; abundance: few; j_gene: TRBJ1-1; CDR3aa: CASSSPDRVSTEAFF; CDR3nt: TGCGCCAGCAGCTCCCCGGACAGGGTGAGCACTGAAGCTTTCTTT
d_gene: TRBD1; v_gene: TRBV5-4; abundance: once; j_gene: TRBJ1-2; CDR3aa: CASSRDSSFYGYTF; CDR3nt: TGTGCCAGCAGCCGGGACAGCTCTTTCTATGGCTACACCTTC
d_gene: TRBD2; v_gene: TRBV10-1; abundance: few; j_gene: TRBJ2-7; CDR3aa: CASSGPGTSGSGYEQYF; CDR3nt: TGCGCCAGCAGTGGGCCCGGGACTAGCGGGAGTGGATACGAGCAGTACTTC
d_gene: TRBD1; v_gene: TRBV6-1; abundance: medium-sized; j_gene: TRBJ1-6; CDR3aa: CASGQARYNSPLHF; CDR3nt: TGTGCCAGCGGACAGGCGCGCTATAATTCACCCCTCCACTTT
d_gene: TRBD1; v_gene: TRBV4-3; abundance: NA; j_gene: TRBJ2-7; CDR3aa: CASSQGDRGYEQYF; CDR3nt: TGCGCCAGCAGCCAAGGGGACAGGGGGTACGAGCAGTACTTC
d_gene: NA; v_gene: TRBV5-1; abundance: NA; j_gene: TRBJ2-7; CDR3aa: CASDDGPDSYEQYF; CDR3nt: TGCGCCAGCGATGATGGGCCCGACTCCTACGAGCAGTACTTC
d_gene: NA; v_gene: TRBV27; abundance: NA; j_gene: TRBJ2-5; CDR3aa: CASSQGLSALETQYF; CDR3nt: TGTGCCAGCAGTCAGGGCCTCTCGGCCCTAGAGACCCAGTACTTC
d_gene: NA; v_gene: TRBV5-6; abundance: NA; j_gene: TRBJ2-7; CDR3aa: CASSHGLREQYF; CDR3nt: TGTGCCAGCAGCCATGGACTCCGCGAGCAGTACTTC
d_gene: NA; v_gene: TRBV7-2; abundance: once; j_gene: TRBJ1-5; CDR3aa: CASSLVGANQPQHF; CDR3nt: TGTGCCAGCAGCTTAGTAGGGGCAAATCAGCCCCAGCATTTT
d_gene: NA; v_gene: TRBV7-9; abundance: NA; j_gene: TRBJ1-2; CDR3aa: CASSSGILYGYTF; CDR3nt: TGTGCCAGCAGCAGCGGGATCCTCTATGGCTACACCTTC
d_gene: NA; v_gene: TRBV20-1; abundance: NA; j_gene: TRBJ1-1; CDR3aa: CSARRAEAFF; CDR3nt: TGCAGTGCTAGACGAGCCGAAGCTTTCTTT
d_gene: NA; v_gene: TRBV27; abundance: NA; j_gene: TRBJ2-3; CDR3aa: CASIPEGGEADTQYF; CDR3nt: TGTGCCAGCATCCCCGAGGGGGGGGAGGCAGATACGCAGTATTTT
d_gene: TRBD2; v_gene: TRBV27; abundance: NA; j_gene: TRBJ2-7; CDR3aa: CASSWEWSGSYNEQYF; CDR3nt: TGTGCCAGCAGTTGGGAATGGAGCGGGAGTTACAACGAGCAGTACTTC
d_gene: TRBD2; v_gene: TRBV27; abundance: NA; j_gene: TRBJ2-5; CDR3aa: CASSLLAEPQETQYF; CDR3nt: TGTGCCAGCAGTTTACTAGCGGAGCCCCAAGAGACCCAGTACTTC
d_gene: NA; v_gene: TRBV19; abundance: NA; j_gene: TRBJ2-7; CDR3aa: CASRPGGGSYEQYF; CDR3nt: TGTGCCAGTAGGCCAGGGGGAGGTTCCTACGAGCAGTACTTC
d_gene: TRBD1; v_gene: TRBV6-5; abundance: NA; j_gene: TRBJ1-1; CDR3aa: CASRSGTGSTFF; CDR3nt: TGTGCCAGCAGATCCGGGACAGGGTCGACTTTCTTT
d_gene: TRBD1; v_gene: TRBV4-3; abundance: NA; j_gene: TRBJ1-2; CDR3aa: CASSQATGGDYGYTF; CDR3nt: TGCGCCAGCAGCCAAGCTACAGGGGGCGACTATGGCTACACCTTC
d_gene: TRBD2; v_gene: TRBV5-1; abundance: NA; j_gene: TRBJ2-4; CDR3aa: CASSSTGLAGKNIQYF; CDR3nt: TGCGCCAGCAGCTCCACGGGACTAGCGGGGAAAAACATTCAGTACTTC
d_gene: TRBD2; v_gene: TRBV4-3; abundance: NA; j_gene: TRBJ2-5; CDR3aa: CASSQGSGLEETQYF; CDR3nt: TGCGCCAGCAGCCAGGGATCAGGACTAGAAGAGACCCAGTACTTC